The table lists the clone carrying this T cell receptor beta chain with a few counts. The data are from a study of T cells in Graves' hyperthyroidism and ophthalmopathy. There were TCR beta CDR3 regions amplified from RNA transcripts. A first-round RT-PCR of the TCR CDR3 used the HTBI primer set. TCRdb ran MiXCR on the multiplex PCR reads and lists one entry per CDR3 protein. The data hold fewer than 650,000 distinct CDR3 sequences, with about 15% observed a single time. The CDR3 has 13 amino acids. The germline gives CDR1 MRHNA, CDR2 SNTAGT. V was pared by 5 bases and J by 2 bases, with 9 bases between.

Sequences were obtained from blood. The clonotype was recovered from a woman in her 40s with Graves' hyperthyroidism. The chain couples TRBV6-4 to TRBJ1-1, with D unresolved. The DNA for the CDR3 is TGTGCCAGCAGTACCTCGCCCAACACTGAAGCTTTCTTT. Amino acid sequence: CASSTSPNTEAFF.